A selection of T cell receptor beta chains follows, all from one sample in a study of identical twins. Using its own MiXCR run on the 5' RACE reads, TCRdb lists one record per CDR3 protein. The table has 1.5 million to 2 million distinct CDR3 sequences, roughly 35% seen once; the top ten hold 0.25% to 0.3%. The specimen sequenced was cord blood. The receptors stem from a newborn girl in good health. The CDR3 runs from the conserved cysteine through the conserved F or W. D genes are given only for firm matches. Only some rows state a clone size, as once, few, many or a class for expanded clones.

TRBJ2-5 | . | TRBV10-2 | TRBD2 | CASSEPASGGQETQYF | TGCGCCAGCAGTGAACCCGCTAGCGGGGGGCAAGAGACCCAGTACTTC
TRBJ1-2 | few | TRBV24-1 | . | CATSVWGRYGYTF | TGTGCCACCAGTGTCTGGGGCAGGTATGGCTACACCTTC
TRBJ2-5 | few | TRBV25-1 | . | CASSEGLGPLAQETQYF | TGTGCCAGCAGTGAAGGTCTCGGCCCTCTGGCCCAAGAGACCCAGTACTTC
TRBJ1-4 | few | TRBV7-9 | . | CASRQQGPTATNEKLFF | TGTGCCAGCAGACAGCAGGGGCCGACGGCAACTAATGAAAAACTGTTTTTT
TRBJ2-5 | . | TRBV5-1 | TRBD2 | CASSLALAGTETQYF | TGCGCCAGCAGCTTGGCTCTAGCGGGAACGGAGACCCAGTACTTC
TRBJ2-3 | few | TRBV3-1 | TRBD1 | CASSRTTGLRTDTQYF | TGTGCCAGCAGCCGAACGACAGGGTTACGCACAGATACGCAGTATTTT
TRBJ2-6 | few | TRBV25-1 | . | CASSDEVGVQGVTGANVLTF | TGTGCCAGCAGTGACGAGGTTGGAGTACAGGGCGTAACTGGGGCCAACGTCCTGACTTTC
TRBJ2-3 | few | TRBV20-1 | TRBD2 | CSGPPRTSHRDTQYF | TGCAGTGGTCCCCCTCGGACTAGCCACAGGGATACGCAGTATTTT
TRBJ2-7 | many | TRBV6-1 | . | CASSEPGYEQYF | TGTGCCAGCAGTGAACCAGGGTACGAGCAGTACTTC
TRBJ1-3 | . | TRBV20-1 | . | CSARDARSSGNTIYF | TGCAGTGCTAGGGACGCCAGGTCTTCGGGAAACACCATATATTTT
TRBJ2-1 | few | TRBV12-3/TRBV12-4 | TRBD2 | CASSRSSGYNEQFF | TGTGCCAGCAGTAGGTCTAGCGGGTACAATGAGCAGTTCTTC
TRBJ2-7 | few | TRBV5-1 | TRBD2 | CASSLASGDLYEQYF | TGCGCCAGCAGCTTGGCTAGCGGGGACCTCTACGAGCAGTACTTC
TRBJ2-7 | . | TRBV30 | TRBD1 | CAWNSWTGDYEQYF | TGTGCCTGGAATAGTTGGACAGGGGACTACGAGCAGTACTTC
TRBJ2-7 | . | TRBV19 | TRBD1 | CASSMLQGTHEQYF | TGTGCCAGTAGTATGTTACAGGGGACCCACGAGCAGTACTTC
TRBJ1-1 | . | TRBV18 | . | CASSPPQGRRAEAFF | TGTGCCAGCTCACCACCTCAGGGGAGGAGAGCTGAAGCTTTCTTT
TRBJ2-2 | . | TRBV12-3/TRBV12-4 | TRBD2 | CASSLGSVLAGDLTGELFF | TGTGCCAGCAGTTTAGGATCCGTACTAGCGGGGGACCTCACCGGGGAGCTGTTTTTT
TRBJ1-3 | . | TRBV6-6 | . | CASSSGAGNTIYF | TGTGCCAGCAGTTCAGGGGCCGGAAACACCATATATTTT
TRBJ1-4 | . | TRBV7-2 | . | CASTPGRGEKLFF | TGTGCCAGCACCCCGGGCAGGGGCGAAAAACTGTTTTTT
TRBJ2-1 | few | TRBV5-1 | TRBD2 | CASSLGESGRSYNEQFF | TGCGCCAGCAGCTTGGGAGAGAGCGGGAGGTCCTACAATGAGCAGTTCTTC
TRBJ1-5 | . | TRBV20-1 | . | CSAGGRTGQPQHF | TGCAGTGCGGGGGGGAGAACCGGTCAGCCCCAGCATTTT
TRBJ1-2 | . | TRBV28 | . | CASSTWVYGYTF | TGTGCCAGCAGTACATGGGTCTATGGCTACACCTTC
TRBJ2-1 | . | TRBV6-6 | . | CASSPTEFSYNEQFF | TGTGCCAGCAGTCCTACGGAGTTCTCCTACAATGAGCAGTTCTTC
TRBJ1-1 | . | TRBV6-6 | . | CASSSYFRGTEAFF | TGTGCCAGCAGTTCTTACTTTAGGGGGACTGAAGCTTTCTTT
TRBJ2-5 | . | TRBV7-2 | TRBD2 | CASSIGRGSRGGLETQYF | TGTGCCAGCAGCATAGGACGGGGTTCGCGGGGGGGCCTCGAGACCCAGTACTTC
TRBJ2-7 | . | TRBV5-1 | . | CASSSGPGAYEQYF | TGCGCCAGCAGCTCTGGTCCTGGAGCCTACGAGCAGTACTTC
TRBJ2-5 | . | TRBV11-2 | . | CASSLAYSYNEQYF | TGTGCCAGCAGCTTAGCATACTCCTACAATGAGCAGTACTTC
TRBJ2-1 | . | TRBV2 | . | CASSDHREGLFF | TGTGCCAGCAGTGACCACCGGGAAGGACTGTTCTTC
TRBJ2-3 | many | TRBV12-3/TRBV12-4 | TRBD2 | CASRRLAEGTDTQYF | TGTGCCAGCAGGAGACTAGCGGAGGGCACAGATACGCAGTATTTT
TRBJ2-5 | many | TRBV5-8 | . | CASSLDRLEQYF | TGTGCCAGCAGCTTGGATAGACTGGAGCAGTACTTC
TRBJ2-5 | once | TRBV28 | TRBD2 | CASIRGGNEQYF | TGTGCCAGCATTCGGGGGGGCAATGAGCAGTACTTC
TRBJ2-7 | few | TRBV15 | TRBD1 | CATSGRTGTGTYEQYF | TGTGCCACCAGCGGGCGGACCGGGACAGGGACCTACGAGCAGTACTTC
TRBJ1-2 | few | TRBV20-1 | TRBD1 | CSASRDRVNGYTF | TGCAGTGCTAGCCGGGACAGGGTAAACGGCTACACCTTC
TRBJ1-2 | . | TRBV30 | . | CAWSVRVRRGYTF | TGTGCCTGGAGTGTACGGGTCAGGCGGGGCTACACCTTC